The TCR beta chain under discussion was sequenced for a study of blood T cells in healthy people across ages. General observations from the study: Per million T cells, TCR beta diversity dropped about linearly as age rose. The long-lived group displayed more naive CD4+ cells, plus higher diversity, than the aged donors did.

PCR was performed a second time for roughly 7 to 12 cycles using a sample-barcoded 5' primer and a J-beta primer mix. TCRdb recomputed calls from the 5' RACE reads with MiXCR, one row per CDR3 protein. The data contain about 1.5 million distinct CDR3 sequences, around 42% of them singletons. The ends lost 1 base at V and 6 bases at J; junction bases unmatched: 4. Germline V lookup: CDR1 SGDLS, CDR2 YYNGEE. The CDR3 loop spans 15 amino acids. This clonotype was seen a handful of times. Its antigen is undetermined. The rearrangement links TRBV9 to TRBJ2-1; 10 bases match TRBD2. The sequencing input was blood. The TCR was taken from a woman younger than 35 in good health. CDR3 nucleotides: TGTGCCAGCAGCGTAAGGAGCGGGGGGGGCAATGAGCAGTTCTTC. Translation: CASSVRSGGGNEQFF.